This TCR beta chain was sequenced in a study of cytotoxic CD8 clonotypes in ibrutinib-treated CLL. As for the study in general: Across samples, productive templates numbered some 250,000 and productive rearrangements reached around 98,000 on average. Findings and limits, study-wide: Having risen at ibrutinib response, clonality had fallen back toward baseline by progression. Treatment saw public clonotypes, which were uncommon, either contract or stay stable. Baseline clonality, above age-matched healthy donor levels, tracked circulating CD8+ T-cell counts.

Sequencing used immunoSEQ multiplex PCR; TCRdb keeps in-frame clones, though not all of them. Of 160,000 or so clones listed, over 65% are singletons. Germline V gene lookup returns CDR1 MNHNY and CDR2 SVGAGI (reference sequence). Trimming left V 5 bases short and J 4 bases short, with 6 bases between. This CDR3 has 12 residues. On this clone itself: What it binds is not known.

The receptor was derived from a human donor with chronic lymphocytic leukemia. V usage is TRBV6-6 and J usage is TRBJ1-5; the D is unclear. The material sequenced was PBMCs, taken after 12 months of ibrutinib treatment. CDR3 in DNA: TGTGCCAGCAGTCAAGGTAATCAGCCCCAGCATTTT. This translates into CASSQGNQPQHF.